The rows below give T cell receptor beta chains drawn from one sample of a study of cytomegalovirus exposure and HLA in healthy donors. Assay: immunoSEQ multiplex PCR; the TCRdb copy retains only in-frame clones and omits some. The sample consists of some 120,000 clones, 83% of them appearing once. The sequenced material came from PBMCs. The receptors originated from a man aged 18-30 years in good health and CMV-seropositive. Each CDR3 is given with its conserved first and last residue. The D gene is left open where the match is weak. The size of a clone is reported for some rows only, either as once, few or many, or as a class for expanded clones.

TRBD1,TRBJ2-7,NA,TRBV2,CASGDSVLLGEQYF,TGTGCCAGCGGGGACAGTGTCCTACTGGGCGAGCAGTACTTC
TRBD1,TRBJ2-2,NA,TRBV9,CASSSRQGSIAGELFF,TGTGCCAGCAGCTCCAGACAGGGGAGCATCGCCGGGGAGCTGTTTTTT
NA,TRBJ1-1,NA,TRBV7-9,CASRHPLNTEAFF,TGTGCCAGCCGACATCCCTTGAACACTGAAGCTTTCTTT
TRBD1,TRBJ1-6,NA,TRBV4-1,CASSPGQGDSPLHF,TGCGCCAGCAGCCCAGGACAGGGAGATTCACCCCTCCACTTT
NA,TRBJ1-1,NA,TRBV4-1,CASSQENREQEAFF,TGCGCCAGCAGCCAAGAAAACAGGGAGCAAGAAGCTTTCTTT
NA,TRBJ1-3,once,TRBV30,CAWNLDRNSGNTIYF,TGTGCCTGGAATCTTGACAGGAACTCTGGAAACACCATATATTTT
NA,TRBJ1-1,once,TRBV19,CASYNHGQIEAFF,TGTGCCAGTTACAACCACGGACAAATTGAAGCTTTCTTT
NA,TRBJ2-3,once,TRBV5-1,CASSLEGAGRSGDTQYF,TGCGCCAGCAGCTTGGAAGGGGCGGGGCGGAGCGGAGATACGCAGTATTTT
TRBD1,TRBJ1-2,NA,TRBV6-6,CASSPRDRNNYGYTF,TGTGCCAGCAGTCCCCGGGACAGAAATAACTATGGCTACACCTTC
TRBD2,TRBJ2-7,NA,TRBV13,CASSLGASGGFDNEQYF,TGTGCCAGCAGCTTAGGGGCTAGCGGGGGCTTTGATAACGAGCAGTACTTC
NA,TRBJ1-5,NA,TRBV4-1,CASSRVPQDYSNQPQHF,TGCGCCAGCAGCCGGGTCCCGCAGGATTATAGCAATCAGCCCCAGCATTTT
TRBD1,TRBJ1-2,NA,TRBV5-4,CASSLRDRDGYTF,TGTGCCAGCAGCTTGCGGGACAGGGACGGCTACACCTTC
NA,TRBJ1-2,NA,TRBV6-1,CASSEWPGGTYGYTF,TGTGCCAGCAGTGAATGGCCCGGAGGGACCTATGGCTACACCTTC
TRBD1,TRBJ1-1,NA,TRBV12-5,CASGLDRGTEAFF,TGTGCTAGTGGTTTGGACAGGGGCACTGAAGCTTTCTTT
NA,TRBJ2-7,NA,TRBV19,CASSIESYYEQYF,TGTGCCAGTAGTATAGAAAGCTACTACGAGCAGTACTTC
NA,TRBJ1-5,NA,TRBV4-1,CASSQGIGVNQPQHF,TGCGCCAGCAGCCAAGGTATCGGGGTTAATCAGCCCCAGCATTTT
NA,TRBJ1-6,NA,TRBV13,CASTKTPRVGGPLHF,TGTGCCAGCACCAAAACCCCCAGGGTAGGTGGCCCCCTCCACTTT
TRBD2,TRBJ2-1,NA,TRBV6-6,CASTSAGRNEQFF,TGTGCCAGCACCTCAGCGGGGCGGAATGAGCAGTTCTTC
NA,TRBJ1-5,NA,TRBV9,CASSVDQGQPQHF,TGTGCCAGCAGCGTTGACCAGGGCCAGCCCCAGCATTTT
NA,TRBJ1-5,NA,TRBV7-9,CASSLRGREPQHF,TGTGCCAGCAGCTTAAGGGGTAGGGAGCCCCAGCATTTT